The 18 T cell receptor beta chains below come from one sample, sequenced in a study of T cells in Graves' hyperthyroidism and ophthalmopathy. Using RNA transcripts as the source, TCR beta CDR3 regions were amplified. The primer set for the first-round RT-PCR of the TCR CDR3 was HTBI. From the multiplex PCR reads, TCRdb called clonotypes with MiXCR, one entry per CDR3 protein. Here the sample spans a few hundred thousand distinct CDR3 sequences, 13% to 15% being singletons. Sample: blood. The receptors were gathered from a woman in her forties or fifties with Graves' hyperthyroidism that later progressed to Graves' ophthalmopathy.

In this sample, this clonotype turned up many times. This rearrangement joins TRBV28 to TRBJ2-1; D call uncertain. CDR1 is MDHEN, CDR2 SYDVKM, per germline. The CDR3 contains 16 residues. The V gene lost 5 bases and the J gene lost 3 bases, with 17 bases spanning the gap. The CDR3 is CASSPAHLESYNEQFF. CDR3 bases: TGTGCCAGCAGTCCCGCCCACTTAGAGAGCTACAATGAGCAGTTCTTC.

This sequence joins TRBV28 and TRBJ2-2; tentatively, D is TRBD2 (5 bases). Germline V gene sequence: CDR1 MDHEN, CDR2 SYDVKM. The CDR3 length is 14 residues. V was pared by 6 bases and J by 4 bases, with 12 bases between. CDR3 protein: CASSTIAITGELFF. The CDR3 nucleotides are TGTGCCAGCAGCACCATAGCGATCACCGGGGAGCTGTTTTTT. The full variable domain, rest sourced from reference TRBV28 and TRBJ2-2, is DVKVTQSSRYLVKRTGEKVFLECVQDMDHENMFWYRQDPGLGLRLIYFSYDVKMKEKGDIPEGYSVSREKKERFSLILESASTNQTSMYLCASSTIAITGELFFGEGSRLTVL.

This clonotype showed up just a few times. The chain joins TRBV20-1 to TRBJ2-3; D possibly corresponds to TRBD2 (6 bases). V was pared by 0 bases and J by 0 bases, with 25 bases between. The CDR3 loop spans 20 amino acids. From germline, CDR1 is DFQATT and CDR2 SNEGSKA (reference sequence). The CDR3 is CSARDLGGSKGGVSTDTQYF. In nucleotides, the CDR3 is TGCAGTGCTAGAGATCTGGGAGGCAGTAAAGGAGGGGTTAGCACAGATACGCAGTATTTT.

This clonotype was observed many times. The rearrangement joins TRBV28 to TRBJ1-2, with D possibly being TRBD1 (5 bases). V was cut by 3 bases and J by 5 bases, with 10 bases left in between. This CDR3 is built from 13 residues. The germline gives CDR1 MDHEN, CDR2 SYDVKM. This CDR3 reads CASSLPGSYGYTF. In DNA, the CDR3 is TGTGCCAGCAGTTTGCCAGGGTCGTATGGCTACACCTTC.

In its sample, this clonotype was seen many times. The chain uses TRBV25-1 and TRBJ2-7; 9 bases agree with TRBD2. V was clipped by 7 bases and J by 3 bases; unmatched bases: 7. The CDR3 contains 14 residues. Germline V CDR1 and CDR2: MGHDK, SYGVNS. CDR3 loop: CASTKTSGGYEQYF. CDR3 sequence (DNA): TGTGCCAGCACCAAGACTAGCGGAGGCTACGAGCAGTACTTC.

This clonotype was counted a few times. The rearrangement uses TRBV20-1 and TRBJ1-1, with unresolved D. Trimming took 0 bases from V and 5 from J, leaving 13 bases between them. Germline loops: CDR1 DFQATT, CDR2 SNEGSKA (reference sequence). The CDR3 loop spans 14 amino acids. The CDR3 region is CSARDYGGLTEAFF. The CDR3 nucleotides are TGCAGTGCTAGAGATTATGGAGGGTTGACTGAAGCTTTCTTT.

This clonotype was seen a few times. The chain employs TRBV5-4 and TRBJ2-3; maybe TRBD2 (6 bases). This CDR3 is built from 16 residues. V was clipped by 4 bases and J by 7 bases, with 22 bases between them. CDR1 is SGHNT, CDR2 YYREEE, per germline (reference sequence). CDR3 residues: CASSIGGSGLSYTQYF. CDR3 DNA: TGTGCCAGCAGCATTGGGGGGAGCGGCCTATCTTATACGCAGTATTTT.

J is TRBJ2-5 and V is TRBV19; no definite D call. CDR1 is LNHDA, CDR2 SQIVND, per germline (reference sequence). With 10 bases removed from V and 1 base from J, the gap between germline ends came to 7 bases. The CDR3 has 11 residues. CDR3 region: CATSPQETQYF. CDR3 nucleotides: TGTGCCACGAGCCCCCAAGAGACCCAGTACTTC.

This clonotype was observed a handful of times. The rearrangement uses TRBV14 and TRBJ2-5, with 15 positions matching TRBD2. CDR3 length equals 19 residues. Germline lookup yields CDR1 SGHDN and CDR2 FVKESK. The V and J ends lost 1 base and 1 base, in that order; junction bases with no gene match: 7. CDR3 region: CASSQAYGLAGGPQETQYF. CDR3 sequence (DNA): TGTGCCAGCAGCCAAGCATACGGACTAGCGGGAGGGCCCCAAGAGACCCAGTACTTC.

This clonotype was found many times. V gene TRBV11-2 combines with J gene TRBJ2-7; 11 bases fit TRBD2. The germline V gene has CDR1 SGHAT and CDR2 FQNNGV. The CDR3 has 17 amino acids. With V trimmed by 0 bases and J by 3 bases, 7 bases remained unmatched. In DNA form, the CDR3 reads TGTGCCAGCAGCTTAGATCTGAGGCTAGCGGGAGGCTACGAGCAGTACTTC. Its translation is CASSLDLRLAGGYEQYF. Full variable domain (outside the CDR3, taken from reference TRBV11-2 and TRBJ2-7): EAGVAQSPRYKIIEKRQSVAFWCNPISGHATLYWYQQILGQGPKLLIQFQNNGVVDDSQLPKDRFSAERLKGVDSTLKIQPAKLEDSAVYLCASSLDLRLAGGYEQYFGPGTRLTVT.

In its sample, this clonotype was seen many times. This chain uses TRBV20-1 with TRBJ2-7; TRBD2 agrees at 9 bases. The CDR3 totals 15 residues. The V and J ends lost 2 bases and 6 bases, in that order; junction bases with no gene match: 11. The germline gives CDR1 DFQATT, CDR2 SNEGSKA (reference sequence). Here the CDR3 reads CSARRREGPGSEQYF. CDR3 in DNA: TGCAGTGCTAGACGGCGGGAGGGCCCGGGTTCCGAGCAGTACTTC.

This clonotype was recorded many times. The rearrangement uses TRBV9 and TRBJ1-2; the D is unclear. The CDR3 length is 15 residues. The V end lost 0 bases, the J end lost 3 bases, and 12 bases lay between the germline ends. Germline CDR1 SGDLS, CDR2 YYNGEE. The CDR3 loop reads CASSVASRWDYGYTF. The CDR3, as DNA: TGTGCCAGCAGCGTAGCTAGCCGGTGGGACTATGGCTACACCTTC.

This clonotype was recorded many times. The chain uses TRBV18 and TRBJ2-3, with D uncertain. Germline V lookup: CDR1 KGHSH, CDR2 LQKENI. The CDR3 spans 16 residues. With 3 bases removed from V and 0 bases from J, the gap between germline ends came to 13 bases. CDR3 amino acids: CASSPPVPLSTDTQYF. In DNA, the CDR3 is TGTGCCAGCTCACCTCCAGTTCCCTTGAGCACAGATACGCAGTATTTT.

The genes are TRBV6-5 and TRBJ2-1, with D uncertain. This CDR3 has 12 residues. Trimming removed 0 bases at V and 7 bases at J, with 4 bases between. Germline V gives CDR1 MNHEY, CDR2 SVGAGI. The DNA for the CDR3 is TGTGCCAGCAGTTACTCCGGGAATGAGCAGTTCTTC. It translates to CASSYSGNEQFF.

This clonotype was counted a few times. This may be a read error, as it is one base from a much larger clone. The V gene is TRBV18, the J gene TRBJ2-7; TRBD1 matches at 9 bases. Germline assignment: CDR1 KGHSH and CDR2 LQKENI. J gave up 1 base and V 5 bases, and 6 bases lay outside the gene matches. The CDR3 consists of 15 residues. CDR3 coding DNA: TGTGCCAGCTCATCATCGACAGGGGGGTCCTACGAGCAGTACTTC. Translating gives CASSSSTGGSYEQYF.

This rearrangement joins TRBV29-1 to TRBJ1-5; 7 positions agree with TRBD1. The junction had 7 bases not matched to a gene; V was cut back by 4 bases and J by 4 bases. The CDR3 has 14 amino acids. Looked up from germline, CDR1 is SQVTM and CDR2 is ANQGSEA. For the CDR3, the DNA is TGCAGCGTTGCAATAGGGGGCCTGAATCAGCCCCAGCATTTT. As protein: CSVAIGGLNQPQHF.

This clonotype was detected once. The chain employs TRBV6-1 and TRBJ1-4; TRBD1 might be the D (6 bases). Trimming took 1 base from V and 10 from J, leaving 13 bases between them. CDR3 length equals 14 residues. Germline CDR1 reads MNHNS; CDR2 reads SASEGT. The DNA for the CDR3 is TGTGCCAGCAGTGAAGATCGGGGGCCTGGAAAACTGTTTTTT. Protein sequence: CASSEDRGPGKLFF.

Ten or more counts support this clonotype. The chain uses TRBV29-1 and TRBJ2-3; TRBD1 agrees at 7 bases. J was trimmed by 2 bases and V by 4 bases; bases with no gene match: 3. The CDR3 totals 13 residues. Germline CDR1 SQVTM, CDR2 ANQGSEA. The CDR3 spells CSVGDRATDTQYF. DNA of the CDR3: TGCAGCGTTGGGGACAGAGCCACAGATACGCAGTATTTT.